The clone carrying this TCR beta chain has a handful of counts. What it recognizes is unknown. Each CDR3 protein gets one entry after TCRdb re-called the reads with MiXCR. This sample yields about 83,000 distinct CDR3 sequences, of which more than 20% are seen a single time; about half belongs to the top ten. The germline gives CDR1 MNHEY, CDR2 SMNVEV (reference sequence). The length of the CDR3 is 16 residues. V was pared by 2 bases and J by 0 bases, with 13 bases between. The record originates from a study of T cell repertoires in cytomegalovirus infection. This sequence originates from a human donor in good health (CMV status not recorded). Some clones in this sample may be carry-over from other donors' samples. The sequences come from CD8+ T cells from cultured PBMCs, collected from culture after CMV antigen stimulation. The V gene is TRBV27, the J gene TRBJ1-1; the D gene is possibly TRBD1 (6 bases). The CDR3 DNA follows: TGTGCCAGCAGTTTAGATCCCACAGGGTTGAACACTGAAGCTTTCTTT. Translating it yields CASSLDPTGLNTEAFF.